This T cell receptor (beta chain) was found in a study of blood T cell repertoires in COVID-19. Turning to the study itself: Both acute and convalescent COVID-19 samples were obtained from the United States, Italy and Spain.

Enrolled through a virtual design, the participants were between about 18 and 100 years of age and came from around 25 US areas. TCRdb's table, derived via immunoSEQ multiplex PCR, lists solely in-frame clones and lacks some. The table records about 310,000 clones, 90% of them present only once. Germline assignment: CDR1 SGHTA and CDR2 FQGNSA. J gave up 6 bases and V 5 bases, and 10 bases lay outside the gene matches. The CDR3 length is 15 residues. Sequencing used PBMCs or T cells enriched from blood (not recorded which). This chain joins TRBV7-2 and TRBJ2-7; 10 positions match TRBD2. The clonotype was recovered from a young woman with acute COVID-19. The CDR3 is CASSLVSSGSAEQYF. The CDR3, as DNA: TGTGCCAGCAGCCTAGTGTCTAGCGGGAGTGCCGAGCAGTACTTC.